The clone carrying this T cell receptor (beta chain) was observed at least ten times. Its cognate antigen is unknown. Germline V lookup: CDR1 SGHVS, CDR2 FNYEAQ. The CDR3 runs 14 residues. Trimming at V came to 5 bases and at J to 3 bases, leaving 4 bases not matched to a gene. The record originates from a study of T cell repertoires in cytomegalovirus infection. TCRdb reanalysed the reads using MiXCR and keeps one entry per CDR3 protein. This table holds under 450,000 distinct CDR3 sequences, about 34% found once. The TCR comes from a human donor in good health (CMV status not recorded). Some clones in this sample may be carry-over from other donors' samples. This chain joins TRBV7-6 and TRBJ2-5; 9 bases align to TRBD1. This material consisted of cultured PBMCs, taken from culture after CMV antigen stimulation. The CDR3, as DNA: TGTGCCAGCAGCCTGACAGGGGGAAAAGAGACCCAGTACTTC. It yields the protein CASSLTGGKETQYF. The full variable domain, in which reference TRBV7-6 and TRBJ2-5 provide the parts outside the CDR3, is GAGVSQSPRYKVTKRGQDVALRCDPISGHVSLYWYRQALGQGPEFLTYFNYEAQQDKSGLPNDRFSAERPEGSISTLTIQRTEQRDSAMYRCASSLTGGKETQYFGPGTRLLVL.